The 2 T cell receptor beta chains in this list originate from one sample, sequenced in a study of blood T cells in healthy people across ages. Alongside a J-beta primer mix, a sample-barcoded 5' primer served in a second PCR lasting about 7 to 11 cycles. A single record per CDR3 protein comes from TCRdb applying MiXCR to the 5' RACE reads. This table holds approximately 600,000 distinct CDR3 sequences, 58% found once. Source material: blood. The receptors shown here come from a man aged 55-75 years in good health.

The J gene is TRBJ2-6, the V gene TRBV19; unclear D gene. The CDR3 runs 15 residues. V gave up 4 bases and J gave up 0 bases, with 7 bases separating them. Germline assignment: CDR1 LNHDA and CDR2 SQIVND (reference sequence). The CDR3 bases are TGTGCCAGTAGTACACAGAGCTCTGGGGCCAACGTCCTGACTTTC. It codes for CASSTQSSGANVLTF. The whole variable domain, filled in from reference TRBV19 and TRBJ2-6, reads DGGITQSPKYLFRKEGQNVTLSCEQNLNHDAMYWYRQDPGQGLRLIYYSQIVNDFQKGDIAEGYSVSREKKESFPLTVTSAQKNPTAFYLCASSTQSSGANVLTFGAGSRLTVL.

Remarks on this clonotype: The germline gene is not matched at one end of the junction; a read error may be the cause. V and J are TRBV5-1 and TRBJ1-2; D uncertain. CDR3 size: 13 residues. Germline V gene sequence: CDR1 SGHRS, CDR2 YFSETQ. CDR3 nucleotides: TGCGCCGGCAGCCCAGGTCCGGCGAATGGCTACACCTTC. It specifies CAGSPGPANGYTF.